A single sample is the source of the 27 T cell receptor beta chains below, sequenced in a study of blood T cell repertoires in COVID-19. Data came from immunoSEQ multiplex PCR; TCRdb stores just in-frame clones and leaves some out. This sample has some 14,000 clones, with roughly nine tenths found just once. The sequenced sample consisted of peripheral blood. These receptors all come from a man over 45 with active COVID-19.

The chain recombines TRBV11-2 with TRBJ2-3; 8 nucleotides agree with TRBD2. Germline CDR1 is SGHAT and CDR2 is FQNNGV. The CDR3 loop spans 16 amino acids. J gave up 5 bases and V 2 bases, and 9 bases lay outside the gene matches. The CDR3: CASSLNLGLAGDTQYF. The CDR3 DNA reads as TGTGCCAGCAGCTTAAACTTAGGTCTAGCGGGAGATACGCAGTATTTT. The entire variable domain, with the rest obtained from reference TRBV11-2 and TRBJ2-3, is as follows: EAGVAQSPRYKIIEKRQSVAFWCNPISGHATLYWYQQILGQGPKLLIQFQNNGVVDDSQLPKDRFSAERLKGVDSTLKIQPAKLEDSAVYLCASSLNLGLAGDTQYFGPGTRLTVL.

The chain is built from TRBV2 and TRBJ2-7, with D maybe TRBD2 (6 bases). Germline CDR1 and CDR2: SNHLY and FYNNEI. CDR3 length: 12 residues. With 4 bases removed from V and 6 bases from J, the gap between germline ends came to 10 bases. CDR3 sequence (DNA): TGTGCCAGCAGTGTAGGTAGCGGCGAGCAGTACTTC. It yields the protein CASSVGSGEQYF.

The CDR3 nucleotides are TGTGCCAGCAGCTCAGCGGCGGGGCTCTATGGCTACACCTTC. Translating gives CASSSAAGLYGYTF. The genes are TRBV7-2 and TRBJ1-2, with a possible D match to TRBD1 (5 bases). From germline, CDR1 is SGHTA and CDR2 FQGNSA. Trimming shortened V by 4 bases and J by 4 bases, and 13 bases separated the two germline ends. The length of the CDR3 is 14 residues.

The V call is TRBV28, the J call TRBJ1-3, with D possibly being TRBD1 (6 bases). From germline, CDR1 is MDHEN and CDR2 SYDVKM. The CDR3 totals 14 residues. Trimming took 7 bases from V and 0 from J, leaving 10 bases between them. CDR3 nucleotides: TGTGCCAGCACGGACAGCCGCTCTGGAAACACCATATATTTT. Its protein product is CASTDSRSGNTIYF.

This chain uses TRBV19 with TRBJ2-6; D gene uncertain. V gave up 7 bases and J gave up 3 bases, with 13 bases separating them. The CDR3 consists of 15 residues. Germline CDR1 LNHDA, CDR2 SQIVND (reference sequence). The DNA of the CDR3 is TGTGCCAGTACCCCTGCGGCTAGTGGGGCCAACGTCCTGACTTTC. It yields the protein CASTPAASGANVLTF.

The chain joins TRBV6-6 to TRBJ1-1; TRBD1 agrees at 10 bases. The V gene's germline CDR1 is MNHNY and CDR2 SVGAGI (reference sequence). The trim removed 5 bases at V and 5 bases at J, leaving 5 bases unmatched. The CDR3 is made up of 14 amino acids. In nucleotides, the CDR3 is TGTGCCAGCAGTATCGACAGGGGGCCTACTGAAGCTTTCTTT. It is translated as CASSIDRGPTEAFF.

The chain recombines TRBV5-4 with TRBJ2-1; TRBD2 matches at 7 bases. V trimming: 4 bases; J trimming: 9 bases; junction bases outside the gene matches: 13. Germline loops: CDR1 SGHNT, CDR2 YYREEE (reference sequence). CDR3 size: 15 residues. The CDR3 is CASSRESGIQGEQFF. The CDR3 DNA sequence: TGTGCCAGCAGCCGGGAAAGCGGGATCCAAGGTGAGCAGTTCTTC.

This clone was observed a single time. The chain employs TRBV6-5 and TRBJ2-5; D uncertain. The germline CDR1 and CDR2 sequences are MNHEY and SVGAGI. Trimming cost V 6 bases and J 1 base, with 9 bases left between them. The CDR3 sequence is 13 residues long. The DNA of the CDR3 is TGTGCCAGCAGACGGAGCCTCCAAGAGACCCAGTACTTC. Protein: CASRRSLQETQYF.

This chain connects TRBV13 to TRBJ1-1, with 10 bases lining up with TRBD1. With 5 bases clipped from V and 5 bases from J, the junction kept 11 bases outside the gene matches. This CDR3 region has 16 residues. Looked up from germline, CDR1 is PRHDT and CDR2 is FYEKMQ (reference sequence). The CDR3 DNA is TGTGCCAGCAGCCTAAGACAGGGGGCAGGTCGGACTGAAGCTTTCTTT. Translating it yields CASSLRQGAGRTEAFF.

The V gene is TRBV9, the J gene TRBJ2-1; 8 bases are shared with TRBD2. V was pared by 1 base and J by 0 bases, with 0 bases of the junction left unmatched. The CDR3 spans 15 residues. Germline-derived CDR1 and CDR2 are SGDLS and YYNGEE. CDR3 nucleotides: TGTGCCAGCAGCGTAAGCGGGAGCTCCTACAATGAGCAGTTCTTC. Protein product: CASSVSGSSYNEQFF.

V is TRBV12-3 or TRBV12-4 and J is TRBJ2-7; 7 bases fit TRBD1. This CDR3 has 13 residues. After removal of 5 bases from V and 1 base from J, the junction contained 2 bases not matched to a gene. The CDR3 reads CASSQGQSYEQYF. The DNA for the CDR3 is TGTGCCAGCAGTCAGGGACAGTCCTACGAGCAGTACTTC.

DNA of the CDR3: TGTGCCAGCAGCGCCGACGGGACTAGCGTCCCCTACAATGAGCAGTTCTTC. Translated: CASSADGTSVPYNEQFF. This chain links TRBV6-2 or TRBV6-3 with TRBJ2-1; TRBD2 matches 10 bases. The CDR3 is 17 amino acids. The V gene end was trimmed by 6 bases and the J gene end by 2 bases; junction bases not matched to a gene: 10. The germline V gene has CDR1 MNHEY and CDR2 SVGEGT.

The V gene is TRBV5-6, the J gene TRBJ2-1; tentatively, D is TRBD1 (6 bases). The CDR3 extends over 13 amino acids. Germline CDR1 and CDR2: SGHDT and YYEEEE. Trimming pared 2 bases from V and 9 bases from J, leaving 12 bases between. The CDR3 DNA is TGTGCCAGCAGCTTTAACAGGGTGAGTGAGCAGTTCTTC. It codes for CASSFNRVSEQFF.

This chain joins TRBV29-1 and TRBJ2-5; D is unresolved. Germline V CDR1 and CDR2: SQVTM, ANQGSEA. V was pared by 2 bases and J by 5 bases, with 9 bases between. This CDR3 region has 12 residues. The DNA of the CDR3 is TGCAGCGTTGAACTAACGAGGGAGACCCAGTACTTC. It codes for CSVELTRETQYF.

The chain carries TRBV11-2 and TRBJ1-2; unclear D gene. Trimming removed 0 bases from V and 1 base from J, with 3 bases in between. Germline CDR1 reads SGHAT; CDR2 reads FQNNGV. This CDR3 has 13 amino acids. The CDR3 coding sequence is TGTGCCAGCAGCTTAGAATATAACTATGGCTACACCTTC. Amino acid sequence: CASSLEYNYGYTF.

V gene TRBV29-1 combines with J gene TRBJ2-7; no definite D call. The CDR3 loop spans 12 amino acids. V was shortened by 5 bases and J by 3 bases, with 11 bases between the two germline ends. The V gene's germline CDR1 is SQVTM and CDR2 ANQGSEA. The CDR3 nucleotides are TGCAGCGTTTCCAGGAATTTCTACGAGCAGTACTTC. This codes for CSVSRNFYEQYF.

This chain joins TRBV7-9 and TRBJ1-1, with 7 bases identical to TRBD1. Trimming removed 2 bases from V and 4 bases from J; junction bases left unmatched: 4. CDR3 size: 14 residues. CDR1 and CDR2 from the germline V gene are SEHNR and FQNEAQ (reference sequence). The CDR3 DNA sequence: TGTGCCAGCAGCTTAAAGGGGGCTATCACTGAAGCTTTCTTT. The encoded protein is CASSLKGAITEAFF.

This chain links TRBV4-1 with TRBJ2-7; the D is unclear. Trimming stripped 0 bases from V and 2 bases from J, with 11 bases between. Germline loops: CDR1 MGHRA, CDR2 YSYEKL. This CDR3 has 15 residues. The CDR3: CASSQDNSLAYEQYF. The CDR3 region has the DNA TGCGCCAGCAGCCAAGATAACAGTCTGGCCTACGAGCAGTACTTC.

A single count supports this clone. The CDR3 DNA is TGTGCCAGCACCCTTGGGGGCCCGAACACCGGGGAGCTGTTTTTT. This translates into CASTLGGPNTGELFF. The chain recombines TRBV5-4 with TRBJ2-2; possible D gene TRBD1, 6 bases. CDR1 is SGHNT and CDR2 is YYREEE in the germline V gene (reference sequence). V lost 6 bases to trimming and J lost 0 bases, with 12 bases between them. The CDR3 length is 15 residues.

The chain links TRBV7-2 to TRBJ2-7, with D possibly matching TRBD2 (5 bases). CDR1 is SGHTA, CDR2 FQGNSA, per germline. Trimming removed 2 bases from V and 2 bases from J, with 13 bases in between. The CDR3 spans 15 residues. CDR3 residues: CASSLWAGGPYEQYF. CDR3 coding DNA: TGTGCCAGCAGCTTATGGGCAGGAGGCCCCTACGAGCAGTACTTC.

V gene TRBV6-1 combines with J gene TRBJ2-3; 10 nucleotides match TRBD2. The CDR3 sequence is 16 residues long. Losses at the gene ends were 4 bases for V and 1 base for J; bases not matched to a gene: 5. The V gene's germline CDR1 is MNHNS and CDR2 SASEGT. The CDR3 is CASSGAGGPRTDTQYF. For the CDR3, the DNA is TGTGCCAGCAGTGGAGCGGGAGGGCCTCGCACAGATACGCAGTATTTT.

The gene calls are TRBV5-1 and TRBJ1-4; D unclear. Looked up from germline, CDR1 is SGHRS and CDR2 is YFSETQ. With 0 bases removed from V and 7 bases from J, the gap between germline ends came to 10 bases. CDR3 length equals 14 residues. CDR3 amino acids: CASSLASGGEKLFF. CDR3 coding DNA: TGCGCCAGCAGCTTGGCCAGCGGTGGTGAAAAACTGTTTTTT.

The chain employs TRBV19 and TRBJ2-2, with D hard to call. CDR3 length equals 14 residues. Germline V CDR1 and CDR2: LNHDA, SQIVND (reference sequence). V dropped 5 bases and J dropped 4 bases, with 11 bases sitting between them. The CDR3 protein is CASSGGPFTGELFF. CDR3 sequence (DNA): TGTGCCAGTAGTGGTGGGCCCTTCACCGGGGAGCTGTTTTTT.

This clone was counted only a few times. The chain carries TRBV30 and TRBJ2-7; a weak D match, TRBD2 (5 bases). The CDR3 sequence is 12 residues long. Germline CDR1 GTSNPN, CDR2 SVGIG (reference sequence). V lost 0 bases, J lost 4 bases, and 7 bases lay in between. The DNA for the CDR3 is TGTGCCTGGAGTGTAGTAGCGTACGAGCAGTACTTC. This gives the protein CAWSVVAYEQYF.

The chain is built from TRBV2 and TRBJ2-1; TRBD2 might be the D (6 bases). The CDR3 runs 13 residues. V was shortened by 10 bases and J by 7 bases, with 17 bases between the two germline ends. The germline CDR1 and CDR2 sequences are SNHLY and FYNNEI. This CDR3 is CATAGTSRNEQFF. The CDR3 region has the DNA TGTGCCACTGCCGGGACTTCACGTAATGAGCAGTTCTTC.

The chain recombines TRBV6-5 with TRBJ2-7; a possible D gene is TRBD2 (5 bases). Trimming took off 7 bases at V and 2 bases at J, with 12 bases between the two ends. Germline CDR1 MNHEY, CDR2 SVGAGI. CDR3 length: 13 amino acids. In DNA, the CDR3 is TGTGCCAGCACTCGGGGAATAACCTACGAGCAGTACTTC. Residues: CASTRGITYEQYF.

This clone was detected a few times. V usage is TRBV9 and J usage is TRBJ1-2; tentative D call: TRBD1 (6 bases). This CDR3 region has 15 residues. Germline lookup yields CDR1 SGDLS and CDR2 YYNGEE. Deletions cut 3 bases from V and 0 bases from J, with 12 bases between. The CDR3 DNA follows: TGTGCCAGCAGCGCCTGGGAGGGGGCTAACTATGGCTACACCTTC. As protein: CASSAWEGANYGYTF.